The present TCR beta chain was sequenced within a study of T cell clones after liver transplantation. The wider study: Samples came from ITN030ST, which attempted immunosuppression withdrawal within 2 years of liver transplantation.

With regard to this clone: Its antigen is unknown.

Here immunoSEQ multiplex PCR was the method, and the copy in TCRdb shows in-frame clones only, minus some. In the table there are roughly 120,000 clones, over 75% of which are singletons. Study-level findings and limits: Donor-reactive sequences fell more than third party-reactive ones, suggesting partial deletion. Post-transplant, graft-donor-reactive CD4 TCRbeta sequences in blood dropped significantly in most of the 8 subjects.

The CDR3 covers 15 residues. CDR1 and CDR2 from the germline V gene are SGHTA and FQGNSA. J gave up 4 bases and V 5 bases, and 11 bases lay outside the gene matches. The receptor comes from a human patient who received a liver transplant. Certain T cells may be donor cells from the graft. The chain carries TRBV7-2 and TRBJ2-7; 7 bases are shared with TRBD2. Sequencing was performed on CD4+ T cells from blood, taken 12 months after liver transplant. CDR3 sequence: CASSNQKRDLYEQYF. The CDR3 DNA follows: TGTGCCAGCAGCAACCAAAAGCGGGACTTGTACGAGCAGTACTTC.